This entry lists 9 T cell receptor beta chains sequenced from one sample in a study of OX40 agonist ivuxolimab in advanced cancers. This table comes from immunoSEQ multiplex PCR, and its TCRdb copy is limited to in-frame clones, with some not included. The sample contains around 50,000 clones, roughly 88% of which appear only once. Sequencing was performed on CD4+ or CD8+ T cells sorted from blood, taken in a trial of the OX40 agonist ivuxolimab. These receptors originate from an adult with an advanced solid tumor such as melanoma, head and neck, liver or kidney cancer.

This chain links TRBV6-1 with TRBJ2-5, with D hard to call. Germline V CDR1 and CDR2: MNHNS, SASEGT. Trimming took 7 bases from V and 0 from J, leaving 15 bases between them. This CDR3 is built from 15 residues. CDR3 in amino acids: CASTFMGTHQETQYF. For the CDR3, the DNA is TGTGCCAGCACTTTCATGGGAACCCACCAAGAGACCCAGTACTTC.

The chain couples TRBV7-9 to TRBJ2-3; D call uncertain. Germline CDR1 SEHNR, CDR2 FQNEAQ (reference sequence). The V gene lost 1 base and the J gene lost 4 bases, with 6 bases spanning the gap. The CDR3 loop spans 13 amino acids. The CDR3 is CASSLVIADTQYF. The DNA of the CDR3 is TGTGCCAGCAGCTTAGTTATCGCAGATACGCAGTATTTT.

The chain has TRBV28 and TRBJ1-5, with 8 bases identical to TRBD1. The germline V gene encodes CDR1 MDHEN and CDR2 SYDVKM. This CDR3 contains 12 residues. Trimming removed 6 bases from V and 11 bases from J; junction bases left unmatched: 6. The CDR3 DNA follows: TGTGCCAGCAGAACAGGGGGAGGATCCCAGCATTTT. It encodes CASRTGGGSQHF. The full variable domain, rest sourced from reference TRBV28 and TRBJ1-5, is DVKVTQSSRYLVKRTGEKVFLECVQDMDHENMFWYRQDPGLGLRLIYFSYDVKMKEKGDIPEGYSVSREKKERFSLILESASTNQTSMYLCASRTGGGSQHFGDGTRLSIL.

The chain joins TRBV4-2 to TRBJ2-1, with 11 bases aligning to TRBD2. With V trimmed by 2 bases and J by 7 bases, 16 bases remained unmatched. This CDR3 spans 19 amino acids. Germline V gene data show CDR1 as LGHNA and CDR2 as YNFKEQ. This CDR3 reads CASSQFGTSGFGEENEQFF. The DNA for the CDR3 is TGTGCCAGCAGCCAATTCGGGACTAGCGGTTTTGGGGAGGAGAATGAGCAGTTCTTC.

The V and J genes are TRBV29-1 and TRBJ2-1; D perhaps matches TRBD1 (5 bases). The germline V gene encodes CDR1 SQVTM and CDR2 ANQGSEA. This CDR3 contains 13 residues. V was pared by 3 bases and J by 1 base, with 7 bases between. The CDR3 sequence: CSVEPGSYNEQFF. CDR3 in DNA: TGCAGCGTTGAGCCAGGGTCCTACAATGAGCAGTTCTTC.

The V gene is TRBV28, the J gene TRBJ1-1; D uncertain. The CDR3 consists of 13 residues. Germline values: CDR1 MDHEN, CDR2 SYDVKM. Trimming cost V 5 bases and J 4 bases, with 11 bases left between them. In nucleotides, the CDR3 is TGTGCCAGCAGTGCCAGTATAAGCACTGAAGCTTTCTTT. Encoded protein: CASSASISTEAFF.

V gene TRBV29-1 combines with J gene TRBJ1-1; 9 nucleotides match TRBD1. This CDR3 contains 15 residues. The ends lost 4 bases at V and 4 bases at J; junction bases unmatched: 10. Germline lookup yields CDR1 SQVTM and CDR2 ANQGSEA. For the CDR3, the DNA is TGCAGCGTTGCGGAACCGGGACAGGGAATCACTGAAGCTTTCTTT. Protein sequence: CSVAEPGQGITEAFF.

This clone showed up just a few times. The CDR3 loop reads CASSIDGKYEQYF. The CDR3 DNA is TGTGCCAGTAGTATAGACGGCAAATACGAGCAGTACTTC. The genes are TRBV19 and TRBJ2-7, with D hard to call. The CDR3 runs 13 residues. Deletions cut 0 bases from V and 4 bases from J, with 7 bases between. Per germline, CDR1 LNHDA and CDR2 SQIVND (reference sequence). The whole variable domain, remainder taken from reference TRBV19 and TRBJ2-7, is DGGITQSPKYLFRKEGQNVTLSCEQNLNHDAMYWYRQDPGQGLRLIYYSQIVNDFQKGDIAEGYSVSREKKESFPLTVTSAQKNPTAFYLCASSIDGKYEQYFGPGTRLTVT.

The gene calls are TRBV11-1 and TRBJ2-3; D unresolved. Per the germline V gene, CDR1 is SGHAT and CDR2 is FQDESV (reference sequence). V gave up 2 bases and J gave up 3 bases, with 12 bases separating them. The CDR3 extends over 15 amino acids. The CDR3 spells CASSLNEGLTDTQYF. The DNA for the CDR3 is TGTGCCAGCAGCTTAAATGAAGGGCTGACAGATACGCAGTATTTT.